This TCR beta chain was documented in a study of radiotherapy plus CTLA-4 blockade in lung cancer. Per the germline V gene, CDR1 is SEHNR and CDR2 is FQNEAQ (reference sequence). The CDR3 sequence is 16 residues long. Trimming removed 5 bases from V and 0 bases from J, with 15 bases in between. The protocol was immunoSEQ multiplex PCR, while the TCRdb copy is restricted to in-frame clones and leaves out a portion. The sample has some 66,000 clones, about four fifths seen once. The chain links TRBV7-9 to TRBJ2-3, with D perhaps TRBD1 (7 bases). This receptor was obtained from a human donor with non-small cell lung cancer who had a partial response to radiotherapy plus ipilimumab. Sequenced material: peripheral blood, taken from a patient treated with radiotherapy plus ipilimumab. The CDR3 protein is CASSAGQTTSTDTQYF. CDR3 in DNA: TGTGCCAGCAGCGCGGGACAGACAACTAGCACAGATACGCAGTATTTT.